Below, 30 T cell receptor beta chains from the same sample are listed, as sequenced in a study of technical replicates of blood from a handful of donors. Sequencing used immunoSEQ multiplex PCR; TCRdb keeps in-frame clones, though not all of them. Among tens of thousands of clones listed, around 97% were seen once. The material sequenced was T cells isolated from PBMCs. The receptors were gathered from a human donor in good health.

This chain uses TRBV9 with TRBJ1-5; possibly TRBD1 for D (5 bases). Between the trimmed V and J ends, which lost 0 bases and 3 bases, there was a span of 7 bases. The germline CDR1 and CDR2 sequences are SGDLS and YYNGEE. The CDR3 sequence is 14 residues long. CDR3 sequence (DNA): TGTGCCAGCAGCGTAGAAGGGGCCAATCAGCCCCAGCATTTT. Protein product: CASSVEGANQPQHF.

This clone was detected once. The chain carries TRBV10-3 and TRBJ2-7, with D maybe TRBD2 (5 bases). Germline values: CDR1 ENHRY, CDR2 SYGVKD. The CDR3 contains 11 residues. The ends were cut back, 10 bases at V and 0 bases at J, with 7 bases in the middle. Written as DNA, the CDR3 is TGTGCCACGAGGGCCTCCTACGAGCAGTACTTC. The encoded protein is CATRASYEQYF.

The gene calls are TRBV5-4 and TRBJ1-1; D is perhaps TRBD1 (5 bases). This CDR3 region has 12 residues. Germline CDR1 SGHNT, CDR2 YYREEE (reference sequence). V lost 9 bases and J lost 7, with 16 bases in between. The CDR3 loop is CATQRGLFEAFF. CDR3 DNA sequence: TGTGCCACCCAACGGGGGTTATTTGAAGCTTTCTTT. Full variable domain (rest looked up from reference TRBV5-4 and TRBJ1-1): ETGVTQSPTHLIKTRGQQVTLRCSSQSGHNTVSWYQQALGQGPQFIFQYYREEENGRGNFPPRFSGLQFPNYSSELNVNALELDDSALYLCATQRGLFEAFFGQGTRLTVV.

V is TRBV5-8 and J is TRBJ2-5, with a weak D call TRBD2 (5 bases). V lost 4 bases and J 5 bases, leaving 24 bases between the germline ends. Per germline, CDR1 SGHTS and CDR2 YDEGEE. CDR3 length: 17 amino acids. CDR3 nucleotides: TGTGCCAGCAGCCGCCTGACGAGAGTGAGGGTTTGGGAGACCCAGTACTTC. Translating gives CASSRLTRVRVWETQYF.

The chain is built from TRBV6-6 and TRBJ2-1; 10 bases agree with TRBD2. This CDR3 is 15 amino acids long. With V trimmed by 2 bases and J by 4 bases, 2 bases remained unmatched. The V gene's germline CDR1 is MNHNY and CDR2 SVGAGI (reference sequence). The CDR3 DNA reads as TGTGCCAGCAGTTACCAGCGGGGGGGATACAATGAGCAGTTCTTC. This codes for CASSYQRGGYNEQFF.

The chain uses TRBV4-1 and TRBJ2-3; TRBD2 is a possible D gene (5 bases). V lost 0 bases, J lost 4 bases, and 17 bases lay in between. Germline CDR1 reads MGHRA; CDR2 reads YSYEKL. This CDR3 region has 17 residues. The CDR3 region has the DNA TGCGCCAGCAGCCAAGATTGGGCTAGCCGGGGTGCAGATACGCAGTATTTT. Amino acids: CASSQDWASRGADTQYF.

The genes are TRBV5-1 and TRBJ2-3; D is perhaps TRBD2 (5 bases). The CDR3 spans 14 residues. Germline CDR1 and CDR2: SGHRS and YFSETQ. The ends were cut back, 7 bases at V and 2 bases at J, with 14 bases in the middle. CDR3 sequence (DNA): TGCGCCAGCGGAGAAAAGCGGACCACAGATACGCAGTATTTT. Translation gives CASGEKRTTDTQYF.

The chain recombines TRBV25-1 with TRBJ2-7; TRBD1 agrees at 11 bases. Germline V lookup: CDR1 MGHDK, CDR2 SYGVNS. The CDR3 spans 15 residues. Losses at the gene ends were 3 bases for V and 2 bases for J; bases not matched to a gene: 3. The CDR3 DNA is TGTGCCAGCAGTGACTTGGGACAGGGGGCCTACGAGCAGTACTTC. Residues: CASSDLGQGAYEQYF.

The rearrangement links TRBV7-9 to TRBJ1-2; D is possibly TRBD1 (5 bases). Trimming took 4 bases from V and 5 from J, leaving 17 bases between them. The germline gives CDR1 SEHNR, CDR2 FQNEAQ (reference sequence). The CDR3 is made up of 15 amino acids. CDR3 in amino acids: CASSYARGIPYGYTF. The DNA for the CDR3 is TGTGCCAGCAGCTACGCAAGGGGAATTCCGTATGGCTACACCTTC.

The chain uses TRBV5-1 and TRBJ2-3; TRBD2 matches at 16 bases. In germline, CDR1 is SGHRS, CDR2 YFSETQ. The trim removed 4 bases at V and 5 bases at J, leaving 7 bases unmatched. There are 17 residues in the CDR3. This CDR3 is CASSPGTSGGAIDTQYF. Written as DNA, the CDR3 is TGCGCCAGCAGCCCGGGGACTAGCGGGGGGGCCATAGATACGCAGTATTTT.

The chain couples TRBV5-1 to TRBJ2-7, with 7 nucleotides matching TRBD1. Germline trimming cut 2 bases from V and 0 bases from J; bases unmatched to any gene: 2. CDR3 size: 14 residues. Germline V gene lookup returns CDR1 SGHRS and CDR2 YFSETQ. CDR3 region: CASSLQGSSYEQYF. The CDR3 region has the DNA TGCGCCAGCAGCTTACAGGGGAGCTCCTACGAGCAGTACTTC.

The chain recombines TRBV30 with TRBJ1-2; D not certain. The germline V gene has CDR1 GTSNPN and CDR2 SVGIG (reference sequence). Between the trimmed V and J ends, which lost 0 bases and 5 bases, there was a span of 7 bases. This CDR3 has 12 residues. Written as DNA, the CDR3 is TGTGCCTGGAGTGTACGAGATTATGGCTACACCTTC. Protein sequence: CAWSVRDYGYTF. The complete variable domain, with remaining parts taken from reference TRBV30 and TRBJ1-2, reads SQTIHQWPATLVQPVGSPLSLECTVEGTSNPNLYWYRQAAGRGLQLLFYSVGIGQISSEVPQNLSASRPQDRQFILSSKKLLLSDSGFYLCAWSVRDYGYTFGSGTRLTVV.

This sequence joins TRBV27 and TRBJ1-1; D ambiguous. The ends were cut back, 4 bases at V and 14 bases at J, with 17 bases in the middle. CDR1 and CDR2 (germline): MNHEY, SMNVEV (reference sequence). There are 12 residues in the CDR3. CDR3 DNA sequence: TGTGCCAGCAGTTCACCCGGTGCGGATTTCTTCTTT. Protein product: CASSSPGADFFF.

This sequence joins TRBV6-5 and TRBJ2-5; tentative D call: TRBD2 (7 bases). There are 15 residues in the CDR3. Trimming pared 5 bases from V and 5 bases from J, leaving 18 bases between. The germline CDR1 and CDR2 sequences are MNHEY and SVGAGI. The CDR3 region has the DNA TGTGCCAGCAGTCCGTGGGGGGGGGCAGGGGAGACCCAGTACTTC. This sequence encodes CASSPWGGAGETQYF.

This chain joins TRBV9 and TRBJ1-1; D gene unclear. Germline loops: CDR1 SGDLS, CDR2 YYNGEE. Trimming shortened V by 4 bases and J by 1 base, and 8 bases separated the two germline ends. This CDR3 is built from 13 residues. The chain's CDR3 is CASSPRRNTEAFF. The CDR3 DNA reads TGTGCCAGCAGCCCTCGGAGGAACACTGAAGCTTTCTTT.

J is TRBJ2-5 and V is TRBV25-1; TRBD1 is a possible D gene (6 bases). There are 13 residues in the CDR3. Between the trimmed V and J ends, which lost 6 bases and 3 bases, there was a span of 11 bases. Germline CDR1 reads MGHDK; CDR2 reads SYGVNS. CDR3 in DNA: TGTGCCAGCAGAGAACAGGGTAAAGAGACCCAGTACTTC. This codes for CASREQGKETQYF.

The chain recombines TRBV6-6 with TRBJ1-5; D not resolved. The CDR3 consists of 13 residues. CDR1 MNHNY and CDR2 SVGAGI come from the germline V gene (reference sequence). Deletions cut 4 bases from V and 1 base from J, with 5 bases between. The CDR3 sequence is CASSSRSNQPQHF. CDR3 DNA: TGTGCCAGCAGTTCGAGAAGCAATCAGCCCCAGCATTTT.

CDR3 region: CASSPPLAGGNEQFF. The CDR3 coding sequence is TGTGCCAGCTCACCACCTCTGGCGGGGGGTAATGAGCAGTTCTTC. The rearrangement joins TRBV18 to TRBJ2-1; 8 bases are a match to TRBD2. V trimming: 0 bases; J trimming: 7 bases; junction bases outside the gene matches: 5. The V gene's germline CDR1 is KGHSH and CDR2 LQKENI. The CDR3 has 15 amino acids.

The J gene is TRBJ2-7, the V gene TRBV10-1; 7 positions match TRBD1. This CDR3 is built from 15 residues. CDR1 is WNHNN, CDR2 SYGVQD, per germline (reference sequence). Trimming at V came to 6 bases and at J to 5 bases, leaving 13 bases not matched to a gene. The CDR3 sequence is CASSPDREVYHEQYF. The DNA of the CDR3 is TGCGCCAGCAGCCCTGACAGGGAAGTTTACCACGAGCAGTACTTC.

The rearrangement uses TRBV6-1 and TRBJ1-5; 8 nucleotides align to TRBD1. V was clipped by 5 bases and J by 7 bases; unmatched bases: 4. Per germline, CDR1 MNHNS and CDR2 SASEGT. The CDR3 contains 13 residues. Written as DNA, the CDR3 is TGTGCCAGCAGTCCGACAGGGGAACAGCCCCAGCATTTT. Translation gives CASSPTGEQPQHF.

The CDR3 region is CASSLPPEGFLADTQYF. The CDR3 coding sequence is TGTGCCAGCAGTTTACCTCCGGAGGGGTTTTTGGCAGATACGCAGTATTTT. This chain connects TRBV27 to TRBJ2-3; a weak D match, TRBD2 (6 bases). Germline CDR1 and CDR2: MNHEY and SMNVEV (reference sequence). The CDR3 is 17 residues long. Between the trimmed V and J ends, which lost 2 bases and 4 bases, there was a span of 19 bases.

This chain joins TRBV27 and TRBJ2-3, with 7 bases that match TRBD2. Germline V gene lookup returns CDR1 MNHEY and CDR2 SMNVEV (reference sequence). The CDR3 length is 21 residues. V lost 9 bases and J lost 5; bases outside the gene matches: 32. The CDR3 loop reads CASSDQTGRLAFLDWGDTQYF. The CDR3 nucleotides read TGTGCCAGTTCGGACCAAACCGGTCGACTAGCCTTTCTCGATTGGGGAGATACGCAGTATTTT.

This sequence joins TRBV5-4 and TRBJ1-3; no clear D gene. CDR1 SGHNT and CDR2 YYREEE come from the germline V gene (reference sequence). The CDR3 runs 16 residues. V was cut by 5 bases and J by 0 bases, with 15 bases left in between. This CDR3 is CASSPGGSLSGNTIYF. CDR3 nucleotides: TGTGCCAGCAGTCCCGGAGGAAGTCTCTCTGGAAACACCATATATTTT.

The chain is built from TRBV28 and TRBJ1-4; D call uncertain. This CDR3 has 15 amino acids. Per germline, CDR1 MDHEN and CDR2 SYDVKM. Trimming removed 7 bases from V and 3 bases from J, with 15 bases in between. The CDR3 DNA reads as TGTGCCAGCACTCCCACTTTACTGGCTAATGAAAAACTGTTTTTT. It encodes CASTPTLLANEKLFF.

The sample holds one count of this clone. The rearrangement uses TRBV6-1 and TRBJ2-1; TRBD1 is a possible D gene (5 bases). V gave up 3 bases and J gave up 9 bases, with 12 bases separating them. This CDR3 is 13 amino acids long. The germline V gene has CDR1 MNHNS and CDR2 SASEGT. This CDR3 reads CASSEVEQGEQFF. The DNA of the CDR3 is TGTGCCAGCAGTGAGGTGGAGCAGGGTGAGCAGTTCTTC.

CDR3 loop: CASGFDSGDTQYF. CDR3 coding DNA: TGTGCTAGTGGTTTCGACTCGGGGGATACGCAGTATTTT. The rearrangement uses TRBV12-5 and TRBJ2-3, with D possibly being TRBD2 (5 bases). CDR1 and CDR2 (germline): LGHNT, FRNRAP. V dropped 3 bases and J dropped 6 bases, with 10 bases sitting between them. This CDR3 has 13 amino acids. The complete variable domain, with remaining parts taken from reference TRBV12-5 and TRBJ2-3, reads DARVTQTPRHKVTEMGQEVTMRCQPILGHNTVFWYRQTMMQGLELLAYFRNRAPLDDSGMPKDRFSAEMPDATLATLKIQPSEPRDSAVYFCASGFDSGDTQYFGPGTRLTVL.

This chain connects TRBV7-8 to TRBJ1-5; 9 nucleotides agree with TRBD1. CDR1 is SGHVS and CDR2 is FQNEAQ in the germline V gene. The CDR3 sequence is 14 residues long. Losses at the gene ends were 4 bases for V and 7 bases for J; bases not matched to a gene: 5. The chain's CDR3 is CASSSNRGPQPQHF. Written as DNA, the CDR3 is TGTGCCAGCAGCTCGAACAGGGGGCCACAGCCCCAGCATTTT. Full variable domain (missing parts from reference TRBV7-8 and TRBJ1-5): GAGVSQSPRYKVAKRGQDVALRCDPISGHVSLFWYQQALGQGPEFLTYFQNEAQLDKSGLPSDRFFAERPEGSVSTLKIQRTQQEDSAVYLCASSSNRGPQPQHFGDGTRLSIL.

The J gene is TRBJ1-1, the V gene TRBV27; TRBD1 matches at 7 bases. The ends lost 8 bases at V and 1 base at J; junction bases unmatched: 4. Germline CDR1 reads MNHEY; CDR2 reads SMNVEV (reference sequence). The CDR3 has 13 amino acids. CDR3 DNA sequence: TGTGCCAGCGGTAGACAGGGGAACACTGAAGCTTTCTTT. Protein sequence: CASGRQGNTEAFF.

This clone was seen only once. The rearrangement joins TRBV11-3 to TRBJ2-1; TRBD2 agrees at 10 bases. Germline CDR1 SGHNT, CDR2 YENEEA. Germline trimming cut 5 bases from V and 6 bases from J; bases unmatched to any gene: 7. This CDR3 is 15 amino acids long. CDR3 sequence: CASSAGLANSNEQFF. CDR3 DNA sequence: TGTGCCAGCAGCGCGGGACTAGCGAACTCCAATGAGCAGTTCTTC. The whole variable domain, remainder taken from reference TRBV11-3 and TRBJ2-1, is EAGVVQSPRYKIIEKKQPVAFWCNPISGHNTLYWYLQNLGQGPELLIRYENEEAVDDSQLPKDRFSAERLKGVDSTLKIQPAELGDSAVYLCASSAGLANSNEQFFGPGTRLTVL.

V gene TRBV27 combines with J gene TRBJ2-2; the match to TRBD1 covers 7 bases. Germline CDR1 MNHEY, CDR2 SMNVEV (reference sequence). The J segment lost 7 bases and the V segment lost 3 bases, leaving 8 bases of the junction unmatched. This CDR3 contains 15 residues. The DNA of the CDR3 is TGTGCCAGCAGTTTGGCCCCAGGGGGTGGCGGGGAGCTGTTTTTT. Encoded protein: CASSLAPGGGGELFF.